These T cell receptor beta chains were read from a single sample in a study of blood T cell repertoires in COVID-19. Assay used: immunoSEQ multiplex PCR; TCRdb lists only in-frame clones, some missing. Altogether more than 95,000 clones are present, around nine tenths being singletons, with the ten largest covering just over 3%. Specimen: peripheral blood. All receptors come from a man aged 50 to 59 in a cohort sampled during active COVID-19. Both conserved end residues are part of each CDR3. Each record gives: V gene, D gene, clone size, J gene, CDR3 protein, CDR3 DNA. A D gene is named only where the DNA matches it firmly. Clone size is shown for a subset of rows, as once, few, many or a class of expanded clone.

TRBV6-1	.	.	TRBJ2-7	CASSVSRGRGPLSSYEQYF	TGTGCCAGCAGTGTAAGCCGGGGCAGGGGCCCTCTGAGCTCCTACGAGCAGTACTTC
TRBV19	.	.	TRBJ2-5	CASGLHRQETQYF	TGTGCCAGTGGTCTGCACAGGCAAGAGACCCAGTACTTC
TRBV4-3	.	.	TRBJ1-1	CASSQTVTGGATEAFF	TGCGCCAGCAGCCAAACAGTTACTGGAGGGGCCACTGAAGCTTTCTTT
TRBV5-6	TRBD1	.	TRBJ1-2	CASSLGQIVNYGYTF	TGTGCCAGCAGCCTGGGACAGATCGTCAACTATGGCTACACCTTC
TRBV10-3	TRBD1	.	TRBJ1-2	CAISEGTGGGSYGYTF	TGTGCCATCAGTGAGGGGACAGGGGGCGGATCCTATGGCTACACCTTC
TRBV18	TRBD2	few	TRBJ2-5	CASSRGLAGSATQYF	TGTGCCAGCTCACGAGGACTAGCGGGGTCGGCGACCCAGTACTTC
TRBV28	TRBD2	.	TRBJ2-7	CASSPPRGVTYEQYF	TGTGCCAGCAGCCCTCCGCGGGGGGTCACCTACGAGCAGTACTTC
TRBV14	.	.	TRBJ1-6	CASSQSRDNSPLHF	TGTGCCAGCAGCCAAAGCCGGGATAATTCACCCCTCCACTTT
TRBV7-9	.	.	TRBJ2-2	CASSLSVTGELFF	TGTGCCAGCAGCTTAAGCGTCACCGGGGAGCTGTTTTTT
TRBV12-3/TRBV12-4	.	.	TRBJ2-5	CASSFQGMETQYF	TGTGCCAGCAGTTTTCAGGGAATGGAGACCCAGTACTTC
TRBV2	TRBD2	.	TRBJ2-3	CASSQLAGSTDTQYF	TGTGCCAGCAGCCAACTAGCGGGGAGCACAGATACGCAGTATTTT
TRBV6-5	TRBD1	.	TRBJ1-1	CASSAGTGGSEAFF	TGTGCCAGCAGCGCCGGGACAGGAGGCTCTGAAGCTTTCTTT
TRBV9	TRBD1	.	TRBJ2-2	CASSVAGGGNTGELFF	TGTGCCAGCAGCGTAGCAGGGGGCGGGAACACCGGGGAGCTGTTTTTT
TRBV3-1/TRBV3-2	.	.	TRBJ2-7	CASSPLLDRGEQYF	TGTGCCAGCAGCCCCCTGTTAGACCGCGGAGAGCAGTACTTC
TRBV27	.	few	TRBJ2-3	CASSSRLGTDTQYF	TGTGCCAGCAGTTCCCGACTGGGCACAGATACGCAGTATTTT
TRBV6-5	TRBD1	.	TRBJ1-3	CASSPGGSTGNTIYF	TGTGCCAGCAGCCCAGGGGGTTCTACTGGAAACACCATATATTTT
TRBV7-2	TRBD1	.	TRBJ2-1	CASSSGGKGGNEQFF	TGTGCCAGCAGCTCAGGGGGAAAGGGCGGCAATGAGCAGTTCTTC
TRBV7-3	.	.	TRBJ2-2	CASSYGGTGELFF	TGTGCCAGCAGCTACGGGGGCACCGGGGAGCTGTTTTTT
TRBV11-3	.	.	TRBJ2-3	CASTSHRGTDTQYF	TGTGCCAGCACGAGCCACAGAGGCACAGATACGCAGTATTTT
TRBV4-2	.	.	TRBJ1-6	CASSQEEGMVLPPLHF	TGTGCCAGCAGCCAAGAGGAGGGAATGGTACTACCACCCCTCCACTTT
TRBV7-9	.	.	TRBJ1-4	CASSLGLQGLEKLFF	TGTGCCAGCAGCTTAGGGTTACAGGGTCTCGAAAAACTGTTTTTT
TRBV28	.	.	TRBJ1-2	CASGTSYGYTF	TGTGCCAGCGGGACTTCCTATGGCTACACCTTC
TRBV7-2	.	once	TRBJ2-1	CASSLTGTYNEQFF	TGTGCCAGCAGCTTAACCGGGACTTACAATGAGCAGTTCTTC
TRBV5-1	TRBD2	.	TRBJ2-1	CASSLTSGGANEQFF	TGCGCCAGCAGCCTGACTAGCGGGGGGGCGAATGAGCAGTTCTTC
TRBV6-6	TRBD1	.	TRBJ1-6	CASRARDSNNSPLHF	TGTGCCAGCAGAGCCCGGGACAGCAATAATTCACCCCTCCACTTT
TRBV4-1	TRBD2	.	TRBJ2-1	CASSSPGLAAYNEQFF	TGCGCCAGCAGCTCGCCGGGACTAGCGGCCTACAATGAGCAGTTCTTC
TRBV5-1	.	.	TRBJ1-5	CASSLGEAGGNQPQHF	TGCGCCAGCAGCTTGGGGGAAGCCGGGGGCAATCAGCCCCAGCATTTT
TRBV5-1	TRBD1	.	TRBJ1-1	CASSPRQGMNTEAFF	TGCGCCAGCAGCCCCAGACAGGGTATGAACACTGAAGCTTTCTTT
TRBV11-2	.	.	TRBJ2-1	CASRGTSTSYNEQFF	TGTGCCAGCAGGGGGACATCCACCTCCTACAATGAGCAGTTCTTC
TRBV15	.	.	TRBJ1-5	CATSRDRGQPQHF	TGTGCCACCAGCAGAGATAGGGGTCAGCCCCAGCATTTT
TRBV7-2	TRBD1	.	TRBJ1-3	CASSKDRSGNTIYF	TGTGCCAGCAGCAAGGACAGGTCTGGAAACACCATATATTTT
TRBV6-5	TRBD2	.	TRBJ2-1	CASSLRLAGVNEQFF	TGTGCCAGCAGTTTACGACTAGCGGGGGTCAATGAGCAGTTCTTC
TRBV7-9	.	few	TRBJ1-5	CASSFDGEAQHF	TGTGCCAGCAGCTTCGATGGAGAGGCCCAGCATTTT
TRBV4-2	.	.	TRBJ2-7	CASSQQEGEQYF	TGTGCCAGCAGCCAACAGGAGGGGGAGCAGTACTTC
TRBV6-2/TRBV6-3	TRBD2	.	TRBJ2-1	CASSPRDYGSYNEQFF	TGTGCCAGCAGCCCAAGGGACTACGGCTCCTACAATGAGCAGTTCTTC
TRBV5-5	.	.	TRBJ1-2	CASSPLFDYGYTF	TGTGCCAGCAGCCCCTTGTTCGACTATGGCTACACCTTC
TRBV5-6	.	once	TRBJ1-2	CASSLSGGGYTF	TGTGCCAGCAGCTTGTCCGGGGGAGGCTACACCTTC
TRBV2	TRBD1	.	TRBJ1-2	CASSALGGGNGYTF	TGTGCCAGCAGTGCCCTCGGAGGGGGCAACGGCTACACCTTC
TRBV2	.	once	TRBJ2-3	CASSRDRSTDTQYF	TGTGCCAGCAGCCGTGACAGATCCACAGATACGCAGTATTTT
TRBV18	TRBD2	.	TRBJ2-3	CASSPRLSGGSTDTQYF	TGTGCCAGCTCACCACGTCTGAGCGGGGGTTCCACAGATACGCAGTATTTT
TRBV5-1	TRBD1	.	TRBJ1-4	CASSLGLLAGGGEKLFF	TGCGCCAGCAGCTTGGGTTTGTTGGCAGGGGGTGGAGAAAAACTGTTTTTT
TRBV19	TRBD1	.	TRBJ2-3	CASSLGTVSTDTQYF	TGTGCCAGTAGTCTAGGGACAGTCAGCACAGATACGCAGTATTTT
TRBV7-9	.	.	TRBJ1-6	CASSYFSRGPNSPLHF	TGTGCCAGCAGCTACTTTAGCAGGGGACCGAATTCACCCCTCCACTTT
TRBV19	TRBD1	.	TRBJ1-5	CASSPDRAQPQHF	TGTGCCAGTAGCCCGGACAGGGCTCAGCCCCAGCATTTT
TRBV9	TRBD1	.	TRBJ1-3	CASSVGGQVAGNTIYF	TGTGCCAGCAGCGTAGGGGGACAGGTCGCTGGAAACACCATATATTTT
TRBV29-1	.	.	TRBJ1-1	CSVAREMNTEAFF	TGCAGCGTTGCCCGGGAGATGAACACTGAAGCTTTCTTT
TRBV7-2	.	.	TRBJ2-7	CASSLQRDSYEQYF	TGTGCCAGCAGCTTACAGCGCGACTCCTACGAGCAGTACTTC
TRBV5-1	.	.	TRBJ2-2	CASRGGAANTGELFF	TGCGCCAGCAGAGGGGGGGCCGCGAACACCGGGGAGCTGTTTTTT
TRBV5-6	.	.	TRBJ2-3	CASSRWPSVDTQYF	TGTGCCAGCAGCCGGTGGCCTAGCGTAGATACGCAGTATTTT
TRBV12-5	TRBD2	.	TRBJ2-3	CASGPDAGAQYF	TGTGCTAGTGGCCCTGACGCGGGAGCCCAGTATTTT
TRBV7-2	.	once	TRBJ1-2	CASSPPPGVHGYTF	TGTGCCAGCAGCCCCCCCCCAGGGGTTCATGGCTACACCTTC
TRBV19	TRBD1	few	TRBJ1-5	CASSSSRGLGSNQPQHF	TGTGCCAGTAGTTCCAGCAGGGGGCTCGGGAGCAATCAGCCCCAGCATTTT
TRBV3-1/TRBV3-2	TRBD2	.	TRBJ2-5	CASSPGLVETQYF	TGTGCCAGCAGCCCCGGACTAGTAGAGACCCAGTACTTC